The 24 T cell receptor beta chains in this list originate from one sample, sequenced in a study of CD8+CD57+ T cells in acquired aplastic anemia. Using genomic DNA as the template, TCR beta VDJ and CDR3 profiling was carried out. TCRdb reanalysed the reads using MiXCR and keeps one entry per CDR3 protein. Counted here are 90,000 to 120,000 distinct CDR3 sequences, roughly 50% occurring once; the ten biggest clones make up 25% to 35%. The specimen sequenced was sorted CD4+, CD8+, or CD8+CD57+ T cells (not recorded which) from PBMCs. The receptors come from a human donor in good health, serving as a control.

The chain links TRBV10-3 to TRBJ2-1; TRBD2 is a possible D gene (5 bases). The CDR3 sequence is 14 residues long. CDR1 and CDR2 from the germline V gene are ENHRY and SYGVKD. V gave up 11 bases and J gave up 1 base, with 15 bases separating them. The CDR3: CAVRSRGSYNEQFF. The DNA for the CDR3 is TGTGCCGTCCGGAGCAGAGGGTCCTACAATGAGCAGTTCTTC.

This clonotype came up a few times. This rearrangement joins TRBV15 to TRBJ2-1, with D perhaps TRBD1 (6 bases). Germline CDR1 is LNHNV and CDR2 is YYDKDF (reference sequence). The CDR3 covers 14 residues. Trimming took 5 bases from V and 7 from J, leaving 15 bases between them. The CDR3 spells CATSRTASYNEQFF. In nucleotides, the CDR3 is TGTGCCACCAGCCGGACAGCTTCTTATAATGAGCAGTTCTTC.

This clonotype has only one observation. One end of the junction does not line up with germline, which may come from a read error. The chain employs TRBV6-1 and TRBJ1-2; D is perhaps TRBD1 (6 bases). Germline values: CDR1 MNHNS, CDR2 SASEGT. The CDR3 runs 15 residues. The CDR3 loop is CASSAGPGVEYGYTF. The CDR3 bases are TGTGCCAGCAGCGCAGGTCCAGGGGTTGAGTATGGCTACACCTTT.

The chain is built from TRBV6-1 and TRBJ2-1; the match to TRBD1 covers 9 bases. V was clipped by 6 bases and J by 6 bases; unmatched bases: 6. CDR1 MNHNS and CDR2 SASEGT come from the germline V gene. The CDR3 is 14 residues long. CDR3 loop: CASRTGQGANEQFF. In DNA, the CDR3 is TGTGCCAGCAGGACGGGACAGGGAGCCAATGAGCAGTTCTTC.

The V and J genes are TRBV29-1 and TRBJ2-7, with 7 bases aligning to TRBD1. Germline CDR1 reads SQVTM; CDR2 reads ANQGSEA. V gave up 6 bases and J gave up 7 bases; unmatched junction bases: 6. The CDR3 has 11 amino acids. The CDR3 loop is CSVGTDREQYV. The CDR3 DNA is TGCAGCGTCGGGACAGACCGGGAGCAGTACGTC.

The J gene is TRBJ2-4, the V gene TRBV18; perhaps TRBD2 as D (5 bases). Per germline, CDR1 KGHSH and CDR2 LQKENI. The V end lost 6 bases, the J end lost 9 bases, and 9 bases lay between the germline ends. The CDR3 runs 11 residues. DNA for the CDR3: TGTGCCAGCTCTTCGGGGAGCATTCAGTACTTC. It specifies CASSSGSIQYF. The variable domain in full, with the rest retrieved from reference TRBV18 and TRBJ2-4, is NAGVMQNPRHLVRRRGQEARLRCSPMKGHSHVYWYRQLPEEGLKFMVYLQKENIIDESGMPKERFSAEFPKEGPSILRIQQVVRGDSAAYFCASSSGSIQYFGAGTRLSVL.

The V call is TRBV9, the J call TRBJ2-7; TRBD1 agrees at 7 bases. There are 15 residues in the CDR3. V lost 4 bases to trimming and J lost 1 base; unmatched junction nucleotides: 8. Germline CDR1 reads SGDLS; CDR2 reads YYNGEE. The CDR3 DNA is TGTGCCAGCAGCATCGGGACAGCCAGTTCCTACGAGCAGTACTTC. This encodes CASSIGTASSYEQYF. Looking up the rest from reference TRBV9 and TRBJ2-7 gives the full variable domain: DSGVTQTPKHLITATGQRVTLRCSPRSGDLSVYWYQQSLDQGLQFLIQYYNGEERAKGNILERFSAQQFPDLHSELNLSSLELGDSALYFCASSIGTASSYEQYFGPGTRLTVT.

This clonotype turned up a few times. The chain joins TRBV30 to TRBJ2-3, with D perhaps TRBD1 (5 bases). The CDR3 runs to 14 residues. Per germline, CDR1 GTSNPN and CDR2 SVGIG (reference sequence). V was clipped by 2 bases and J by 6 bases, with 15 bases between them. The CDR3 nucleotides read TGTGCCTGGAGTAGGTCAGGGAATGCTGATACGCAGTATTTT. It is translated as CAWSRSGNADTQYF.

The chain has TRBV12-3 or TRBV12-4 and TRBJ2-1; D unresolved. Trimming shortened V by 6 bases and J by 7 bases, and 7 bases separated the two germline ends. This CDR3 is built from 11 residues. Here the CDR3 DNA reads TGTGCCAGCAGCCAATCAAATGAGCAGTTCTTC. It codes for CASSQSNEQFF.

The chain employs TRBV25-1 and TRBJ1-1; TRBD1 agrees at 9 bases. CDR1 is MGHDK, CDR2 SYGVNS, per germline. Unmatched junction bases numbered 5, after V lost 6 bases and J lost 0 bases. The CDR3 loop spans 15 amino acids. The CDR3 sequence is CASSEGTGMNTEAFF. DNA for the CDR3: TGTGCCAGCAGCGAGGGGACAGGGATGAACACTGAAGCTTTCTTT.

To note about this clonotype: This may arise from a read error, as a much more abundant clone is one base away. The genes are TRBV4-3 and TRBJ1-2; 7 bases agree with TRBD1. V gave up 4 bases and J gave up 8 bases; unmatched junction bases: 13. Germline lookup yields CDR1 LGHNA and CDR2 YSLEER. This CDR3 comprises 15 residues. The CDR3 DNA sequence: TGCGCCAGCAGCCCTCAGGCAGGGGGTTCCCCGGGCTACACCTTC. It translates to CASSPQAGGSPGYTF.

The genes are TRBV19 and TRBJ2-1; TRBD1 aligns across 10 bases. V lost 5 bases and J lost 10; bases outside the gene matches: 8. The CDR3 is made up of 14 amino acids. CDR1 is LNHDA, CDR2 SQIVND, per germline (reference sequence). The CDR3 spells CASSSGQGFDEQFF. CDR3 coding DNA: TGTGCCAGTAGTTCGGGACAGGGGTTCGACGAGCAGTTCTTC.

CDR3 coding DNA: TGTGCCAGTATGAGGCAGACTGAAGCTTTCTTT. Translating it yields CASMRQTEAFF. The J gene is TRBJ1-1, the V gene TRBV19, with D unresolved. The CDR3 runs to 11 residues. Germline CDR1 LNHDA, CDR2 SQIVND (reference sequence). The germline V and J ends were trimmed by 7 bases and 5 bases, with 8 bases remaining between them.

This clonotype was counted once. CDR3: CAWTDGTSYEQYF. The CDR3 nucleotides read TGTGCCTGGACGGATGGCACGTCCTACGAGCAGTACTTC. The V and J genes are TRBV30 and TRBJ2-7; D not certain. Trimming cost V 4 bases and J 1 base, with 11 bases left between them. The CDR3 is 13 residues long. Germline V lookup: CDR1 GTSNPN, CDR2 SVGIG (reference sequence).

V and J are TRBV7-1 and TRBJ2-3; 11 bases agree with TRBD1. TRBV7-1 counts as an open reading frame of uncertain function. The CDR3 has 16 residues. The J segment lost 4 bases and the V segment lost 5 bases, leaving 8 bases of the junction unmatched. For the CDR3, the DNA is TGTGCCAGCAGCGTGGACAGGGGGCGTTCTGCAGATACGCAGTATTTT. Protein: CASSVDRGRSADTQYF.

V and J are TRBV6-5 and TRBJ1-1; a possible D gene is TRBD1 (6 bases). Trimming cost V 0 bases and J 2 bases, with 10 bases left between them. Germline V gene sequence: CDR1 MNHEY, CDR2 SVGAGI. The CDR3 is 15 amino acids. The CDR3 reads CASSYSGAINTEAFF. The CDR3 DNA reads TGTGCCAGCAGTTACTCGGGGGCCATTAACACTGAAGCTTTCTTT.

The chain joins TRBV10-3 to TRBJ2-5; D remains unclear. This CDR3 region has 12 residues. Germline CDR1 ENHRY, CDR2 SYGVKD. Trimming took 11 bases from V and 5 from J, leaving 15 bases between them. As DNA, the CDR3 is TGTGCCTCAGCACCCTCGAGGGAGACCCAGTACTTC. Its protein product is CASAPSRETQYF.

The J gene is TRBJ2-2, the V gene TRBV29-1, with D possibly being TRBD1 or TRBD2 (6 bases each). The germline V gene has CDR1 SQVTM and CDR2 ANQGSEA. Trimming pared 6 bases from V and 5 bases from J, leaving 10 bases between. This CDR3 region has 12 residues. CDR3 loop: CSVEGGTGELFF. In DNA form, the CDR3 reads TGCAGCGTCGAGGGGGGAACCGGGGAGCTGTTTTTT.

The genes are TRBV19 and TRBJ1-1; tentative D call: TRBD1 (5 bases). This CDR3 is 14 amino acids long. Per germline, CDR1 LNHDA and CDR2 SQIVND (reference sequence). V was trimmed by 5 bases and J by 4 bases, leaving 14 bases between them. This CDR3 is CASSSQAEGTEAFF. In DNA, the CDR3 is TGTGCCAGTAGTTCACAGGCGGAGGGCACTGAAGCTTTCTTT.

The J gene is TRBJ2-3, the V gene TRBV19; D might be TRBD2 (5 bases). Trimming left V 5 bases short and J 4 bases short, with 13 bases between. The CDR3 runs 14 residues. CDR1 LNHDA and CDR2 SQIVND come from the germline V gene (reference sequence). The CDR3 DNA reads TGTGCCAGTAGTTTCGGACTTCCCCCAGATACGCAGTATTTT. It yields the protein CASSFGLPPDTQYF.

This clonotype was picked up one time. J is TRBJ2-7 and V is TRBV4-3; tentative D call: TRBD1 (6 bases). The V gene lost 5 bases and the J gene lost 3 bases, with 17 bases spanning the gap. Germline V lookup: CDR1 LGHNA, CDR2 YSLEER. The CDR3 runs to 15 residues. The CDR3 DNA follows: TGCGCCAGCAGCTTGGGGGCCAGCCAGAGCTACGAGCAGTACTTC. Protein sequence: CASSLGASQSYEQYF.

In this sample, this clonotype turned up many times. This chain connects TRBV13 to TRBJ2-1; D is possibly TRBD1 (6 bases). Germline V lookup: CDR1 PRHDT, CDR2 FYEKMQ (reference sequence). The CDR3 has 12 amino acids. Deletions cut 4 bases from V and 11 bases from J, with 12 bases between. CDR3 DNA sequence: TGTGCCAGCAGCTCCGGACAGTCTAAGCAGTTCTTC. Encoded protein: CASSSGQSKQFF.

This clonotype was picked up a small number of times. A read error may account for a junction end that differs from germline. The chain carries TRBV10-3 and TRBJ1-1; TRBD1 aligns across 7 bases. The CDR3 covers 17 residues. In germline, CDR1 is ENHRY, CDR2 SYGVKD. The CDR3 protein is CASSAAHRGRVNTEAFF. CDR3 bases: TGTGCCAGCAGTGCCGCCCACAGGGGCCGGGTGAACACTGAGGCTTTCTTT.

This clonotype showed up many times. The J gene is TRBJ2-1, the V gene TRBV7-2, with D possibly matching TRBD2 (6 bases). The CDR3 has 14 residues. V lost 4 bases and J lost 6, with 13 bases in between. Germline loops: CDR1 SGHTA, CDR2 FQGNSA. CDR3 protein: CASSWAAGSNEQFF. The DNA for the CDR3 is TGTGCCAGCAGCTGGGCGGCGGGGTCCAATGAGCAGTTCTTC. The entire variable domain, with the rest obtained from reference TRBV7-2 and TRBJ2-1, is as follows: GAGVSQSPSNKVTEKGKDVELRCDPISGHTALYWYRQSLGQGLEFLIYFQGNSAPDKSGLPSDRFSAERTGGSVSTLTIQRTQQEDSAVYLCASSWAAGSNEQFFGPGTRLTVL.